These T cell receptor beta chains were read from a single sample in a study of post-analysis software for immune sequencing data. MiXCR, run by TCRdb on the PCR reads, gives a single entry per CDR3 protein. Of 250,000 to 300,000 distinct CDR3 sequences in the sample, roughly a third were seen once. Sequencing was done on a sample of blood. These receptors were collected from a girl aged 5 to 17 with multiple sclerosis. Each CDR3 is given with its conserved first and last residue. A D gene is named only where the DNA matches it firmly. Part of the rows lack a size; the others show once, few, many or a class for expanded clones.

-	TRBJ1-2	TRBV5-1	many	TGCGCCAGCAGCTTGGCCGGTCGTTCAGGCTACACCTTC	CASSLAGRSGYTF
TRBD1	TRBJ1-4	TRBV5-1	many	TGTGCCAGCAGTCTCCAGGGGGCAACTAATGAAAAACTGTTTTTT	CASSLQGATNEKLFF
-	TRBJ2-3	TRBV6-1	many	TGTGCCAGCAGTGAAAGAGGAGGCACGCAGTATTTT	CASSERGGTQYF
TRBD2	TRBJ2-2	TRBV7-2	few	TGTGCCAGCAGCTTAATTCCGGGACTAGCGCTCGACACCGGGGAGCTGTTTTTT	CASSLIPGLALDTGELFF
-	TRBJ2-5	TRBV20-1	many	TGCAGTGCCGCGAGAGAGACCCAGTACTTC	CSAARETQYF
-	TRBJ1-1	TRBV5-1	many	TGCGCCAGCAGCTTGGCCAGGGTGAACACTGAAGCTTTCTTT	CASSLARVNTEAFF
TRBD1	TRBJ1-5	TRBV7-2	many	TGTGCCAGCAGCTCGGGACAGGGGGCGCGACAGCCCCAGCATTTT	CASSSGQGARQPQHF
-	TRBJ1-3	TRBV6-5	few	TGTGCCAGCAGGCGGGGACGCCGCTCTGGAAACACCATATATTTT	CASRRGRRSGNTIYF
-	TRBJ1-1	TRBV5-1	-	TGCGCCAGCAGCCCTGCCTCAGCTAACACTGAAGCTTTCTTT	CASSPASANTEAFF
-	TRBJ2-3	TRBV24-1	-	TGTGCCACCAGTGATTTGGGCGAGGGAGATACGCAGTATTTT	CATSDLGEGDTQYF
-	TRBJ2-3	TRBV5-1	-	TGCGCCAGCACAAAGGAGGGGGGGGCTACAGATACGCAGTATTTT	CASTKEGGATDTQYF
TRBD1	TRBJ1-2	TRBV29-1	-	TGCAGCGCGGCGACAGGGGAGTATGGCTACACCTTC	CSAATGEYGYTF
-	TRBJ2-7	TRBV10-3	-	TGTGCCATCAGTGGAGGGGAGACCTACGAGCAGTACTTC	CAISGGETYEQYF
-	TRBJ2-3	TRBV20-1	few	TGCAGTGCTAGAGATATGGCAGATACGCAGTATTTT	CSARDMADTQYF
-	TRBJ2-1	TRBV7-3	-	TGTGTCAGCAGCCGCAGGGGGCGGGAGCCTTACAATGAGCAGTTCTTC	CVSSRRGREPYNEQFF
-	TRBJ2-2	TRBV12-3/TRBV12-4	-	TGTGCCAGCACACTGGGGCAAAACACCGGGGAGCTGTTTTTT	CASTLGQNTGELFF
-	TRBJ2-1	TRBV20-1	-	TGCAGTGCTAGTAGGAGACAGGCCACCAATGGGCTGTTCTTC	CSASRRQATNGLFF
-	TRBJ2-1	TRBV21-1	few	TGTGCCAGCACCTTAAGACGGGCCCCACGGGAGAATGAGCAGTTCTTC	CASTLRRAPRENEQFF
-	TRBJ2-2	TRBV3-1	-	TGTGCCAGCAGCCAAGCTAGCTCCGGGGAGCTGTTTTTT	CASSQASSGELFF
-	TRBJ2-7	TRBV7-9	-	TGTGCCAGTAGCCCCCCCCCGACATTTGGGGGCATCGAGCAGTACTTC	CASSPPPTFGGIEQYF
TRBD1	TRBJ2-1	TRBV14	many	TGTGCCAGCAGCTCCCGACAGGGTAGTCTTCATGAGCAGTTCTTC	CASSSRQGSLHEQFF
TRBD1	TRBJ2-4	TRBV5-1	-	TGCGCCAGCAGCTTGCAGGGGGCTCGGGGTGACATTCAGTACTTC	CASSLQGARGDIQYF
-	TRBJ1-3	TRBV19	-	TGTGCCAGTAGTATACCCGGAAACACCATATATTTT	CASSIPGNTIYF
TRBD1	TRBJ2-5	TRBV11-1	-	TGTGCCAGCAGCCATGCAGGGGGCGGTGAGACCCAGTACTTC	CASSHAGGGETQYF
TRBD1	TRBJ2-2	TRBV28	-	TGTGCCAGCATCGGGACAGGGGGAACCGGGGAGCTGTTTTTT	CASIGTGGTGELFF
-	TRBJ2-7	TRBV20-1	many	TGCAGTGCTAGTGGGGAGAACTACGAGCAGTACTTC	CSASGENYEQYF
-	TRBJ1-5	TRBV6-1	-	TGTGCCAGCAAGCCCACTGACAGCAATCAGCCCCAGCATTTT	CASKPTDSNQPQHF
TRBD2	TRBJ2-6	TRBV27	-	TGTGCCAGCAGTCTCGGACTAGCGGGAGGGCCTGGGGCCAACGTCCTGACTTTC	CASSLGLAGGPGANVLTF
-	TRBJ2-3	TRBV20-1	-	TGCAGTGCAGATTCAGCATTAGGGGGGAGCGGCTTCGGGACAGATACGCAGTATTTT	CSADSALGGSGFGTDTQYF
-	TRBJ2-7	TRBV2	few	TGTGCCAGCAGTAGGCGGGGAGAGTACGAGCAGTACTTC	CASSRRGEYEQYF
TRBD1	TRBJ1-6	TRBV2	many	TGTGCCAGCGGGACAGGGTTCAATTCACCCCTCCACTTT	CASGTGFNSPLHF
TRBD2	TRBJ2-2	TRBV7-2	few	TGTGCCAGCAGCCTATCTAAGGCGGGAGGGCTTAACACCGGGGAGCTGTTTTTT	CASSLSKAGGLNTGELFF
-	TRBJ2-1	TRBV6-2/TRBV6-3	many	TGTGCCAGCAGTTCTATGGCGGGGACGGGGGATGAGCAGTTCTTC	CASSSMAGTGDEQFF
-	TRBJ2-3	TRBV30	-	TGTGCCTGGAGTGCACAGGGTAGCACAGATACGCAGTATTTT	CAWSAQGSTDTQYF
-	TRBJ2-5	TRBV11-2	many	TGTGCCAGCAGCTCAGCGAATAAAGAGACCCAGTACTTC	CASSSANKETQYF
TRBD1	TRBJ1-1	TRBV7-9	few	TGTGCCAGCAGCTTAAAGGGGGCCAGTGAAGCTTTCTTT	CASSLKGASEAFF
-	TRBJ2-3	TRBV3-1	-	TGTACCAGCAGTGACACAGATACGCAGTATTTT	CTSSDTDTQYF
TRBD2	TRBJ2-3	TRBV9	many	TGTGCCAGCAGCGACAGGACTAGCGGGGACACAGATACGCAGTATTTT	CASSDRTSGDTDTQYF
TRBD1	TRBJ1-4	TRBV3-1	-	TGTGCCAGCAGCCAAGATCCGGACAGGGGACCTAATGAAAAACTGTTTTTT	CASSQDPDRGPNEKLFF
TRBD2	TRBJ2-1	TRBV7-6	many	TGTGCCAGCAGCTTAAAATCGAATCTCGCGGGGGGACGCCACAATGAGCAGTTCTTC	CASSLKSNLAGGRHNEQFF
-	TRBJ2-5	TRBV12-3/TRBV12-4	few	TGTGCCAGCAGTTCTCCAGGACTGGGCCAAGAGACCCAGTACTTC	CASSSPGLGQETQYF
-	TRBJ2-1	TRBV6-5	-	TGTGCCAGCAGTTACTCGGCAGGGGAGGGCAATGAGCAGTTCTTC	CASSYSAGEGNEQFF
-	TRBJ2-5	TRBV10-3	few	TGTGCCATCAGTGCGACCGACAGGCCTGTCCAAGAGACCCAGTACTTC	CAISATDRPVQETQYF
TRBD2	TRBJ2-5	TRBV7-6	-	TGTGCCAGCAGCCCGGACCGGGGGGGGACCCAGTACTTC	CASSPDRGGTQYF
-	TRBJ2-1	TRBV7-9	-	TGTGCCAGCAGCCCGACCGACCGTGATGAGCAGTTCTTC	CASSPTDRDEQFF
-	TRBJ2-3	TRBV3-1	many	TGTGCCAGCAGCCCCACGGGGGCGGGGGCTGGGGCCTTCCTAGCCCTCACGAATACGCAGTATTTT	CASSPTGAGAGAFLALTNTQYF
-	TRBJ1-2	TRBV10-3	-	TGTGCCATCAGTGGCTCTTCTAACTATGGCTACACCTTC	CAISGSSNYGYTF
TRBD1	TRBJ1-2	TRBV7-9	many	TGTGCCAGCAGCCGGTGGGACGGACAGGGCGGCTACACCTTC	CASSRWDGQGGYTF
TRBD1	TRBJ2-3	TRBV10-3	-	TGTGCCATCAATTCTCGAACAGGGGACGCAGATACGCAGTATTTT	CAINSRTGDADTQYF
-	TRBJ2-1	TRBV28	many	TGTGCCAGCAGTTACAGCTGGGTGGCAAATGAGCAGTTCTTC	CASSYSWVANEQFF
-	TRBJ1-1	TRBV28	few	TGTGCCAGCAGTTCCCGAGACGGCGAAGCTTTCTTT	CASSSRDGEAFF
TRBD1	TRBJ1-6	TRBV27	few	TGTGCCAGCAAACGCCCCGGGACAGGGTCGTATAATTCACCCCTCCACTTT	CASKRPGTGSYNSPLHF
-	TRBJ1-3	TRBV5-5	-	TGTGCCAGCAGCTTGCCTGGCTCTGGAAACACCATATATTTT	CASSLPGSGNTIYF
-	TRBJ2-3	TRBV18	-	TGTGCCAGCTCACCAGAGGATAGCGCAGACACAGATACGCAGTATTTT	CASSPEDSADTDTQYF
TRBD1	TRBJ2-5	TRBV5-6	many	TGTGCCAGCAGCTTCTATAGGACAGGGTCGGAAGAGACCCAGTACTTC	CASSFYRTGSEETQYF
TRBD2	TRBJ2-1	TRBV30	many	TGTGCCTGGAGTGGGACTAGCGGGAATCGGAATGAGCAGTTCTTC	CAWSGTSGNRNEQFF
TRBD1	TRBJ2-3	TRBV5-1	many	TGCGCCAGCAGTTATGACAGGGCAGGAGATACGCAGTATTTT	CASSYDRAGDTQYF
-	TRBJ2-6	TRBV27	few	TGTGCCAGCAGAACGAGGGACTCTGGGGCCAACGTCCTGACTTTC	CASRTRDSGANVLTF
TRBD2	TRBJ2-1	TRBV6-5	many	TGTGCCAGCAGGGGGACTAGCGGGGGGCTAAATGAGCAGTTCTTC	CASRGTSGGLNEQFF